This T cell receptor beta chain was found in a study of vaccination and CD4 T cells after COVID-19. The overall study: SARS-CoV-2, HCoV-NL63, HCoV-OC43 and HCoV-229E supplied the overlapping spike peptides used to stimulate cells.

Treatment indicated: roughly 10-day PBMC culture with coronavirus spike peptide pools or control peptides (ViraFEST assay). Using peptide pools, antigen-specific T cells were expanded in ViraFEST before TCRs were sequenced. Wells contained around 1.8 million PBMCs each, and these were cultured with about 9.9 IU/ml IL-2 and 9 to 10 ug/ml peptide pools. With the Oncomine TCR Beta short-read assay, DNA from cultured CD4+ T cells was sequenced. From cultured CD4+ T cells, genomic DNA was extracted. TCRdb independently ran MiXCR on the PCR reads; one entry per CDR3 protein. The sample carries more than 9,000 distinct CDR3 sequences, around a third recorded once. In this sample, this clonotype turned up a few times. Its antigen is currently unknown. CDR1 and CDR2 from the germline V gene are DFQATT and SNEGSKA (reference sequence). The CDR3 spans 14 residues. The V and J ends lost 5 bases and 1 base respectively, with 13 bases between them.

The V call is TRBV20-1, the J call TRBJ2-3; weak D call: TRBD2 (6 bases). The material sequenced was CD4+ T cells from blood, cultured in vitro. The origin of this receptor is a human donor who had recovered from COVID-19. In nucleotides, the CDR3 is TGCAGTGCTCCCGGACTAACGCGCACAGATACGCAGTATTTT. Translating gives CSAPGLTRTDTQYF.